This T cell receptor (beta chain) was captured by sequencing in a study of immune cell composition in non-small cell lung cancer. Findings of the study overall: In adenocarcinoma, maximal tumour-associated clone frequency tracked TIL tumour reactivity.

CDR3 length: 16 amino acids. V lost 2 bases and J 5 bases, leaving 17 bases between the germline ends. Germline CDR1 and CDR2: LNHDA and SQIVND (reference sequence). Comment on this clone: Its specificity is unknown.

The table came from immunoSEQ multiplex PCR; TCRdb's copy has only in-frame clones and leaves some out. The data show roughly 1,700 clones, more than 75% seen once. The receptor comes from a human donor with non-small cell lung cancer. The V gene is TRBV19, the J gene TRBJ2-3, with D possibly matching TRBD1 (5 bases). Sequenced: lung tumor tissue. CDR3 in amino acids: CASSIQGGLRGDTQYF. The CDR3 DNA reads as TGTGCCAGTAGTATACAGGGCGGATTAAGAGGAGATACGCAGTATTTT.